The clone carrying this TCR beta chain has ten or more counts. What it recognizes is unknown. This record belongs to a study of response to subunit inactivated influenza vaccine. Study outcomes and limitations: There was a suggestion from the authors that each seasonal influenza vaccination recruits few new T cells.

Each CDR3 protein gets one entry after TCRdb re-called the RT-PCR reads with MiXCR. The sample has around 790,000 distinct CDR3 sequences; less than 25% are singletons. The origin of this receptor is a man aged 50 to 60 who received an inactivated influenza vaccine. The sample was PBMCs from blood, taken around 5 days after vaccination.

The CDR3 loop reads CASSLMADYGEQYF. The CDR3 nucleotides read TGTGCCAGCAGCTTAATGGCCGACTACGGCGAGCAGTACTTC. V is TRBV7-2 and J is TRBJ2-7; perhaps TRBD2 as D (5 bases). The germline CDR1 and CDR2 sequences are SGHTA and FQGNSA. CDR3 size: 14 residues. V was trimmed by 2 bases and J by 6 bases, leaving 14 bases between them. The full variable domain, in which reference TRBV7-2 and TRBJ2-7 provide the parts outside the CDR3, is GAGVSQSPSNKVTEKGKDVELRCDPISGHTALYWYRQSLGQGLEFLIYFQGNSAPDKSGLPSDRFSAERTGGSVSTLTIQRTQQEDSAVYLCASSLMADYGEQYFGPGTRLTVT.